A selection of T cell receptor beta chains follows, all from one sample in a study of blood T cell repertoires in COVID-19. Data came from immunoSEQ multiplex PCR; TCRdb stores just in-frame clones and leaves some out. The sample records tens of thousands of clones, more than 65% being singletons. The sequencing sample was made of peripheral blood. Receptors were obtained from a human donor in a cohort sampled during active COVID-19. CDR3s include the opening cysteine and the closing phenylalanine or tryptophan. The D gene is left open where the match is weak. Size is stated for part of the rows, as once, few or many counts, or as a class when the clone is expanded.

V	J	length	D	size	CDR3	DNA
TRBV28	TRBJ1-5	11	.	.	CASTSGQPQHF	TGTGCCAGCACTTCGGGTCAGCCCCAGCATTTT
TRBV27	TRBJ1-6	16	.	once	CASSLSLNVGISPLHF	TGTGCCAGCAGTTTATCCCTCAACGTGGGCATATCACCCCTCCACTTT
TRBV9	TRBJ2-1	16	TRBD2	.	CASSVGSSGAYNEQFF	TGTGCCAGCAGCGTTGGGTCTAGCGGGGCCTACAATGAGCAGTTCTTC
TRBV19	TRBJ1-1	16	.	.	CASSTPWGEGNTEAFF	TGTGCCAGTAGTACCCCCTGGGGAGAGGGGAACACTGAAGCTTTCTTT
TRBV12-3/TRBV12-4	TRBJ2-1	11	.	.	CASSRGGEQFF	TGTGCCAGCAGCCGAGGAGGTGAGCAGTTCTTC
TRBV7-9	TRBJ1-5	15	.	once	CASSPRGLGNQPQHF	TGTGCCAGCAGTCCCCGGGGGTTAGGCAATCAGCCCCAGCATTTT
TRBV7-9	TRBJ2-7	14	.	.	CASSHRTRAYEQYF	TGTGCCAGCAGCCACCGGACACGGGCCTACGAGCAGTACTTC
TRBV21-1	TRBJ1-5	16	.	.	CASSKGAGNSCQPQHF	TGTGCCAGCAGCAAAGGGGCAGGGAATAGTTGTCAGCCCCAGCATTTT
TRBV12-3/TRBV12-4	TRBJ1-1	13	.	.	CASSPHLNTEAFF	TGTGCCAGCAGTCCCCACTTGAACACTGAAGCTTTCTTT
TRBV28	TRBJ1-1	13	.	.	CASSFSSRTEAFF	TGTGCCAGCAGTTTTAGCAGTCGCACTGAAGCTTTCTTT
TRBV27	TRBJ2-7	19	TRBD2	.	CASSLWGPSGRALGNEQYF	TGTGCCAGCAGTCTTTGGGGGCCTAGCGGGAGGGCCCTCGGGAACGAGCAGTACTTC
TRBV6-5	TRBJ1-3	16	TRBD1	.	CASSYWTGGVGNTIYF	TGTGCCAGCAGTTACTGGACAGGGGGCGTAGGGAACACCATATATTTT
TRBV29-1	TRBJ2-3	16	TRBD2	few	CSVGAEAGGRTDTQYF	TGCAGCGTTGGGGCGGAGGCGGGAGGACGCACAGATACGCAGTATTTT
TRBV27	TRBJ1-2	15	.	once	CASSLSGGAIYGYTF	TGTGCCAGCAGCTTATCCGGGGGGGCAATTTATGGCTACACCTTC
TRBV5-1	TRBJ2-5	12	.	.	CASSLASETQYF	TGCGCCAGCAGCTTGGCCTCTGAGACCCAGTACTTC
TRBV5-1	TRBJ1-3	14	.	once	CASSLAGSGNTIYF	TGCGCCAGCAGCTTGGCGGGATCTGGAAACACCATATATTTT
TRBV27	TRBJ2-1	15	TRBD2	.	CASYRSGGPYNEQFF	TGTGCCAGCTACAGGAGCGGGGGACCCTACAATGAGCAGTTCTTC
TRBV6-1	TRBJ1-6	15	.	.	CASSERGSNNSPLHF	TGTGCCAGCAGTGAAAGGGGCAGCAATAATTCACCCCTCCACTTT
TRBV28	TRBJ2-7	15	TRBD1	.	CASSTRRTGMGEQYF	TGTGCCAGCAGTACGCGCCGGACAGGGATGGGAGAGCAGTACTTC
TRBV3-1/TRBV3-2	TRBJ2-7	17	TRBD2	.	CASSQGGGLAGVYEQYF	TGTGCCAGCAGCCAAGGCGGTGGACTAGCGGGGGTCTACGAGCAGTACTTC
TRBV5-4	TRBJ1-1	12	.	.	CASSRPTEEAFF	TGTGCCAGCAGCCGGCCGACGGAGGAAGCTTTCTTT
TRBV19	TRBJ2-7	15	.	.	CASSPFGGTSYEQYF	TGTGCCAGTAGCCCCTTTGGCGGGACCTCCTACGAGCAGTACTTC
TRBV5-5	TRBJ2-7	16	TRBD1	.	CASSLDAGTGGKEQYF	TGTGCCAGCAGCTTGGATGCCGGGACAGGGGGGAAAGAGCAGTACTTC
TRBV7-8	TRBJ2-1	17	TRBD1	.	CASSLAAGTVYYNEQFF	TGTGCCAGCAGCTTAGCGGCAGGGACAGTGTATTACAATGAGCAGTTCTTC
TRBV4-1	TRBJ1-3	11	.	few	CASSQANTIYF	TGCGCCAGCAGCCAGGCAAACACCATATATTTT
TRBV5-4	TRBJ1-1	16	.	.	CASSLSRGRIRTEAFF	TGTGCCAGCAGCTTGAGCAGGGGCCGAATAAGGACTGAAGCTTTCTTT
TRBV14	TRBJ1-5	12	.	.	CASSRRSGPQHF	TGTGCCAGCAGCCGACGCTCGGGGCCCCAGCATTTT
TRBV5-3	TRBJ1-5	18	.	.	CARSLGDTDFRDNQPQHF	TGTGCCAGAAGCTTGGGGGACACCGATTTTAGAGATAATCAGCCCCAGCATTTT